Listed below are T cell receptor beta chains from one sample, sequenced in a study of T-cell reconstitution after alpha-beta-depleted transplantation in children. Using its own MiXCR run on the PCR reads, TCRdb lists one record per CDR3 protein. Here the sample spans some 500,000 distinct CDR3 sequences, around 16% being singletons. The sequenced sample was PBMCs from the stem cell graft donor, obtained from the stem cell graft. These receptors all come from a human donor who donated a stem cell graft to a child with acute lymphoblastic leukemia. Both conserved end residues are part of each CDR3. Each record gives: V gene, CDR3 length, J gene, clone size, D gene, CDR3 DNA, CDR3 protein. The D gene is left open where the match is weak. Clone size is shown for a subset of rows, as once, few, many or a class of expanded clone.

TRBV29-1	13	TRBJ2-3	few	TRBD2	TGCAGCGCGGTAGCGGGAGGGCCAGATACGCAGTATTTT	CSAVAGGPDTQYF
TRBV12-3/TRBV12-4	16	TRBJ2-7	few	TRBD1	TGTGCCAGCAGTGACAAAGAGACGGGACAGGGCTACGAGCAGTACTTC	CASSDKETGQGYEQYF
TRBV10-3	13	TRBJ1-1	few	TRBD1	TGTGCCATCAGTGGGACAGGGAACACTGAAGCTTTCTTT	CAISGTGNTEAFF
TRBV6-5	15	TRBJ1-1	-	-	TGTGCCAGCAGTTCGCCCAGGATCATGAACACTGAAGCTTTCTTT	CASSSPRIMNTEAFF
TRBV30	15	TRBJ1-1	few	TRBD1	TGTGCCTGGGCGGACAGGGGGCGATGGGACACTGAAGCTTTCTTT	CAWADRGRWDTEAFF
TRBV5-1	14	TRBJ2-5	few	-	TGCGCCAGCAGCTTGGAAGGGTTAGGTGAGACCCAGTACTTC	CASSLEGLGETQYF
TRBV3-1	18	TRBJ2-5	few	TRBD2	TGTGCCAGCAGCCAAGTTATTAGCGGGAGGGTTTTGCTAGAGACCCAGTACTTC	CASSQVISGRVLLETQYF
TRBV27	14	TRBJ2-7	few	-	TGTGCCAGCAGTTGGGTGCACCAGGGAAACGAGCAGTACTTC	CASSWVHQGNEQYF
TRBV20-1	14	TRBJ2-3	few	-	TGCAGTGCTAGGCTAACTAGGAGCACAGATACGCAGTATTTT	CSARLTRSTDTQYF
TRBV20-1	14	TRBJ2-1	-	-	TGCAGTGCTATGAAAGCGACCGAGTACAATGAGCAGTTCTTC	CSAMKATEYNEQFF